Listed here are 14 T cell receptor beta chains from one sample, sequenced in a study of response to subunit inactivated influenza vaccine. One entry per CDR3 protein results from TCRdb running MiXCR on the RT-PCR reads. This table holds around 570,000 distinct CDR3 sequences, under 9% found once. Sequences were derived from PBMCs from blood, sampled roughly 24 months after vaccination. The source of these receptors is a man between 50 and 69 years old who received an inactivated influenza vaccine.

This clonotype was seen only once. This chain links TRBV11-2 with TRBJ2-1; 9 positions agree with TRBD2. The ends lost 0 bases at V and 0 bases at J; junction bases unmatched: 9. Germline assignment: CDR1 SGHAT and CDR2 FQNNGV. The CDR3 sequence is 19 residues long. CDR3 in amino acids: CASSLDGPSGMSSYNEQFF. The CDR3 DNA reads TGTGCCAGCAGCTTAGACGGACCTAGCGGGATGAGCTCCTACAATGAGCAGTTCTTC.

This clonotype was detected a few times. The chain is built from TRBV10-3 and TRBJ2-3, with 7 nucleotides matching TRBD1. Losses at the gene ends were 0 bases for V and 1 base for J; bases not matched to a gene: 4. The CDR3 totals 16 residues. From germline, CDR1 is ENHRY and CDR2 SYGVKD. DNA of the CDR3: TGTGCCATCAGTGAGTCAACAGGGGTTCGCACAGATACGCAGTATTTT. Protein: CAISESTGVRTDTQYF.

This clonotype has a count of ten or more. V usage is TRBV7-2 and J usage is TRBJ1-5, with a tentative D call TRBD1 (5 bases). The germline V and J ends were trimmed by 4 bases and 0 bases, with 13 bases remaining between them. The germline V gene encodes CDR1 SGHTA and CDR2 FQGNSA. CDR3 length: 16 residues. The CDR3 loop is CASSYAGTYSNQPQHF. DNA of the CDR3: TGTGCCAGCAGCTACGCCGGGACCTATAGCAATCAGCCCCAGCATTTT. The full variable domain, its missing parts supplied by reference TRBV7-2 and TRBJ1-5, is GAGVSQSPSNKVTEKGKDVELRCDPISGHTALYWYRQSLGQGLEFLIYFQGNSAPDKSGLPSDRFSAERTGGSVSTLTIQRTQQEDSAVYLCASSYAGTYSNQPQHFGDGTRLSIL.

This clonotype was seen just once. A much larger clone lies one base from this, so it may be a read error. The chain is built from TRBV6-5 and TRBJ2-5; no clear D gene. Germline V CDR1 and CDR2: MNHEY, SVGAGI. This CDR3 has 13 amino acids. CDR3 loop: CASSYSIIENQYF. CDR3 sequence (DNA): TGTGCCAGCAGTTACTCGATTATCGAGAACCAGTACTTC.

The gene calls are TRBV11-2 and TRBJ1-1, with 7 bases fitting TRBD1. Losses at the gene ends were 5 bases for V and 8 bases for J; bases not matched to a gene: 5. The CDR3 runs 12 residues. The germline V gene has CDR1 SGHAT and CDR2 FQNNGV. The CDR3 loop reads CASSTGTAEAFF. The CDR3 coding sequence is TGTGCCAGCAGCACAGGGACAGCCGAAGCTTTCTTT.

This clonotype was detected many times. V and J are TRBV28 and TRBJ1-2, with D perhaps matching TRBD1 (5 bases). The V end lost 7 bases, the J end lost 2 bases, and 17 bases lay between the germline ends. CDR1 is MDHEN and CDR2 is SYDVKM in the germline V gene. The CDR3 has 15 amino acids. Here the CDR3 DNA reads TGTGCCAGCAACCCGTACCGAGGGACGAACTATGGCTACACCTTC. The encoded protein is CASNPYRGTNYGYTF.

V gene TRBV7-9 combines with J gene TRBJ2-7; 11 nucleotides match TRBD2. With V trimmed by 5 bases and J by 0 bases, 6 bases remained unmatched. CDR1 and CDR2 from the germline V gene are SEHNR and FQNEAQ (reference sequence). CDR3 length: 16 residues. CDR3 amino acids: CASSLSSGRRSYEQYF. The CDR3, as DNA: TGTGCCAGCAGCCTCTCTAGCGGGAGGCGCTCCTACGAGCAGTACTTC.

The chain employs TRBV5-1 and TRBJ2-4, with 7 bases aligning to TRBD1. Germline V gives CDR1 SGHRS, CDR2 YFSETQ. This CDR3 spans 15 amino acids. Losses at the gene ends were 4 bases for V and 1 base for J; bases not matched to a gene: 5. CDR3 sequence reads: CASSEGAGAKNIQYF. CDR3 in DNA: TGCGCCAGCAGCGAGGGGGCTGGGGCCAAAAACATTCAGTACTTC.

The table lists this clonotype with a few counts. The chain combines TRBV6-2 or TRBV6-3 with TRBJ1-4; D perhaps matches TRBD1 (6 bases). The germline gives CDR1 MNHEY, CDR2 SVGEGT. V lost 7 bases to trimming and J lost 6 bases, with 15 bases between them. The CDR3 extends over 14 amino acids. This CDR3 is CASNQGSIYEKLFF. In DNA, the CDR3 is TGTGCCAGCAACCAGGGGTCCATCTATGAAAAACTGTTTTTT.

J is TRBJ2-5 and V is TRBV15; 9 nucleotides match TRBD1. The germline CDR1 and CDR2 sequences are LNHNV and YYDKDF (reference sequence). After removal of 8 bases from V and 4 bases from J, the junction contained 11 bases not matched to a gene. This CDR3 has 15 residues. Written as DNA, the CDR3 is TGTGCCACCCGACCGGGACAGGGAATGACAGAGACCCAGTACTTC. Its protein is CATRPGQGMTETQYF.

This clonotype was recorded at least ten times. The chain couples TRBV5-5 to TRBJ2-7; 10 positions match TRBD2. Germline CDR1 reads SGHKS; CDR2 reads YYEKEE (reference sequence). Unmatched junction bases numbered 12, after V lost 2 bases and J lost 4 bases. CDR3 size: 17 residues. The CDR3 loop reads CASSLLAGTSWGYEQYF. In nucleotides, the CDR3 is TGTGCCAGCAGCTTACTAGCGGGAACCTCTTGGGGTTACGAGCAGTACTTC.

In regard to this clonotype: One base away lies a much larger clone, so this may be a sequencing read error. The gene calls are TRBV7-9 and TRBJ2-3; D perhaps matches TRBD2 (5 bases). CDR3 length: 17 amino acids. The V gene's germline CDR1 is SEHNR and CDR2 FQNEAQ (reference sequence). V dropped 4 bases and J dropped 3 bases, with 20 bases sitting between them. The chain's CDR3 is CASSSWTRGRLTDTQYF. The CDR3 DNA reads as TGTGCCAGCAGCTCTTGGACTCGCGGGCGACTGACAGATACGCAGTATTTT.

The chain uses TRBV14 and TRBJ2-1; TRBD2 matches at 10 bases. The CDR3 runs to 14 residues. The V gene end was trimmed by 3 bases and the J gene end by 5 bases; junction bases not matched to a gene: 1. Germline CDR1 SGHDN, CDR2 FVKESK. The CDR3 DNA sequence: TGTGCCAGCAGCCATGGACTAGCGGACAATGAGCAGTTCTTC. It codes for CASSHGLADNEQFF. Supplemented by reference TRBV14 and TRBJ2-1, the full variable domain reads EAGVTQFPSHSVIEKGQTVTLRCDPISGHDNLYWYRRVMGKEIKFLLHFVKESKQDESGMPNNRFLAERTGGTYSTLKVQPAELEDSGVYFCASSHGLADNEQFFGPGTRLTVL.

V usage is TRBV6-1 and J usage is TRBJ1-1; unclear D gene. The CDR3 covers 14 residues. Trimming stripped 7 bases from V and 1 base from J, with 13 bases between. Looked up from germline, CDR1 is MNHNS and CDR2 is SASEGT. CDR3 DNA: TGTGCCAGCACGACCGTGACGGCGAACACTGAAGCTTTCTTT. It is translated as CASTTVTANTEAFF.